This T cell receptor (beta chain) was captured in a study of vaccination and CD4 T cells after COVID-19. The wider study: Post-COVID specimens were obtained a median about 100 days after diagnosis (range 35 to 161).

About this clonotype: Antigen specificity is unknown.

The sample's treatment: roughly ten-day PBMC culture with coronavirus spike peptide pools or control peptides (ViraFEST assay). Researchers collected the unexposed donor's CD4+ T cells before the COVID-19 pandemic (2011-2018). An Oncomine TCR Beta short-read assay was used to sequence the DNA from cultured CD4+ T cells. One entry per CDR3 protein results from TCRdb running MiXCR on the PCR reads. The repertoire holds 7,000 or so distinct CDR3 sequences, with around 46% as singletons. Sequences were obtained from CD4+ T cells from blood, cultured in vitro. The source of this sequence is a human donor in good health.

The CDR3 loop is CASSLLGPGELFF. In DNA form, the CDR3 reads TGTGCCAGCAGTTTACTAGGACCCGGGGAGCTGTTTTTT. The rearrangement links TRBV27 to TRBJ2-2, with D hard to call. The V end lost 2 bases, the J end lost 6 bases, and 7 bases lay between the germline ends. This CDR3 spans 13 amino acids. CDR1 and CDR2 (germline): MNHEY, SMNVEV (reference sequence).